This T cell receptor (beta chain) was captured in a study of blood T cell repertoires in COVID-19. Study context: Spain, Italy and the United States supplied samples that represented acute and convalescent COVID-19. T cells, B-cell-depleted T cells, or PBMCs supplied cDNA or gDNA.

Study processing details: Amplification with reference gene primers provided the estimates of nucleated cell counts. Here immunoSEQ multiplex PCR was the method, and the copy in TCRdb shows in-frame clones only, minus some. D and trimming come from the DNA, and the V and J calls and clone size come from that table. This sample yields about 210,000 clones, of which 84% are seen a single time; approximately 8% belongs to the top ten. The CDR3 loop spans 14 amino acids. Looked up from germline, CDR1 is MRHNA and CDR2 is SNTAGT. V lost 7 bases, J lost 1 base, and 14 bases lay in between. The sequencing input was peripheral blood. The clonotype was recovered from a woman aged 50 to 65 with active or convalescent COVID-19. V and J are TRBV6-4 and TRBJ2-7; TRBD1 is a possible D gene (6 bases). CDR3 in DNA: TGTGCCAGCACATACAGGGTGCATTCCTACGAGCAGTACGTC. This translates into CASTYRVHSYEQYV.